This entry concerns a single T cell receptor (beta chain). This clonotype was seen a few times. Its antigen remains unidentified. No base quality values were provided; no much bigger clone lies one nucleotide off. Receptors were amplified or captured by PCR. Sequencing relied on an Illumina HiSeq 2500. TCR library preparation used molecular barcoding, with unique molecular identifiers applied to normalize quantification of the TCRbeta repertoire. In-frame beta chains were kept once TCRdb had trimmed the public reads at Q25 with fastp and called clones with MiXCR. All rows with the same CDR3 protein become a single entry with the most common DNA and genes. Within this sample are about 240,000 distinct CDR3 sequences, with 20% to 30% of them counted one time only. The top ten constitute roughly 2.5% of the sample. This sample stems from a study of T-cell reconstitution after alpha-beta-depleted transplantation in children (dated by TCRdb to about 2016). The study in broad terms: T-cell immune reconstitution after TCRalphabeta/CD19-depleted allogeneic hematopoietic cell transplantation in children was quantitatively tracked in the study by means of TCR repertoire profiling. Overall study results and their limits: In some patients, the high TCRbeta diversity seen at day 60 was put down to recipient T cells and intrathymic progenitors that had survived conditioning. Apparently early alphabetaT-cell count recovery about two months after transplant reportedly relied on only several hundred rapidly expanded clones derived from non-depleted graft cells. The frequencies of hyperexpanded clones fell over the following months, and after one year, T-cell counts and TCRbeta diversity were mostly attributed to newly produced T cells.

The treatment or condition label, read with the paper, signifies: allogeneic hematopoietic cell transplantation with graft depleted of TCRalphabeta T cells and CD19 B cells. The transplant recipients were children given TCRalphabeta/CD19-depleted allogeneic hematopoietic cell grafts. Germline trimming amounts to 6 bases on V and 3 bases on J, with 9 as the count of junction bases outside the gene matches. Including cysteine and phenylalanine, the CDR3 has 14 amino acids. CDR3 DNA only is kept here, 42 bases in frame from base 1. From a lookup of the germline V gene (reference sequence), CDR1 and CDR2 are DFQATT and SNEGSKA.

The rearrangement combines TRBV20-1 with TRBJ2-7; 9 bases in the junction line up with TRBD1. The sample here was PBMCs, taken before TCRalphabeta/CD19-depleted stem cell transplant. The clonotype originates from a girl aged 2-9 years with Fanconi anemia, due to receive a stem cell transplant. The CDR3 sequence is CSATGTGKFYEQYF. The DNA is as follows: TGCAGTGCCACCGGGACAGGGAAATTCTACGAGCAGTACTTC.